The 14 T cell receptor beta chains below come from one sample, sequenced in a study of T-cell reconstitution after alpha-beta-depleted transplantation in children. Using unique molecular identifiers, the investigators prepared the TCRbeta library. TCRdb processed the PCR reads anew with MiXCR; each CDR3 protein has one entry. The sample has 200,000 to 250,000 distinct CDR3 sequences, roughly a quarter seen once. The starting material was PBMCs, mostly from graft donor cells, obtained 360 days after TCRalphabeta/CD19-depleted stem cell transplant. Every receptor here comes from a female patient aged 2-9 years who had a stem cell transplant for congenital amegakaryocytic thrombocytopenia, so the T cells may come from the graft donor.

This clonotype was counted only a few times. CDR3 region: CSATQGADTQYF. In DNA form, the CDR3 reads TGCAGTGCTACGCAGGGGGCAGATACGCAGTATTTT. J is TRBJ2-3 and V is TRBV20-1, with TRBD1 matching over 7 bases. CDR3 length: 12 residues. Germline V gives CDR1 DFQATT, CDR2 SNEGSKA (reference sequence). The V and J ends lost 4 bases and 4 bases, in that order; junction bases with no gene match: 2.

This rearrangement joins TRBV25-1 to TRBJ2-2; possibly TRBD2 for D (8 bases). The V end was cut by 3 bases, the J end by 7 bases, with 15 bases between. CDR1 MGHDK and CDR2 SYGVNS come from the germline V gene. CDR3 length: 15 amino acids. The CDR3 loop reads CASSDRQGLVGELFF. CDR3 nucleotide sequence: TGTGCCAGCAGTGACCGACAGGGACTAGTCGGGGAGCTGTTTTTT.

This clonotype was picked up a small number of times. The chain links TRBV7-2 to TRBJ2-5; the D call may be TRBD1 or TRBD2 (5 bases each). Germline V gene lookup returns CDR1 SGHTA and CDR2 FQGNSA. This CDR3 is 12 amino acids long. V lost 5 bases, J lost 4 bases, and 8 bases lay in between. CDR3 amino acids: CASSGGAETQYF. Written as DNA, the CDR3 is TGTGCCAGCAGCGGGGGAGCAGAGACCCAGTACTTC.

A remark on this clonotype: Its ends do not fully match the called genes, so a read error is possible. This chain connects TRBV20-1 to TRBJ2-7; D might be TRBD2 (5 bases). This CDR3 is 12 amino acids long. Germline-derived CDR1 and CDR2 are DFQATT and SNEGSKA (reference sequence). CDR3 nucleotides: TGCACTGCTAGTCGGGGAACCTACGAGCAGTACTTC. Translated, it gives CTASRGTYEQYF.

This clonotype was seen a few times. The chain employs TRBV28 and TRBJ2-5; 10 nucleotides align to TRBD1. The junction had 3 bases not matched to a gene; V was cut back by 8 bases and J by 6 bases. The CDR3 has 12 residues. CDR1 is MDHEN and CDR2 is SYDVKM in the germline V gene. The DNA of the CDR3 is TGTGCCAGCCAGACAGGGGGCCAGACCCAGTACTTC. As protein: CASQTGGQTQYF.

This chain joins TRBV4-1 and TRBJ2-7, with D maybe TRBD2 (5 bases). This CDR3 spans 13 amino acids. Trimming left V 3 bases short and J 7 bases short, with 13 bases between. CDR1 is MGHRA, CDR2 YSYEKL, per germline. The CDR3 here is CASSHGNPGEQYF. The CDR3 DNA is TGCGCCAGCAGCCACGGGAACCCTGGGGAGCAGTACTTC.

This clonotype was picked up many times. The chain couples TRBV12-3 or TRBV12-4 to TRBJ2-1; D not certain. Trimming pared 3 bases from V and 5 bases from J, leaving 5 bases between. CDR3 length: 12 residues. The DNA of the CDR3 is TGTGCCAGCAGTTTTCCGCACAATGAGCAGTTCTTC. Translating it yields CASSFPHNEQFF.

This chain connects TRBV29-1 to TRBJ2-7; 10 bases map to TRBD1. The CDR3 extends over 8 amino acids. Per the germline V gene, CDR1 is SQVTM and CDR2 is ANQGSEA. CDR3 bases: TGCAGCGTTGGGGACAGGGGTGTC. Translated: CSVGDRGV.

This clonotype was detected only a few times. The genes are TRBV30 and TRBJ2-5; perhaps TRBD2 as D (5 bases). The V gene's germline CDR1 is GTSNPN and CDR2 SVGIG (reference sequence). V lost 5 bases to trimming and J lost 1 base, with 14 bases between them. The CDR3 spans 14 residues. CDR3 in DNA: TGTGCCTGGGGTCTTAGCGAGATCCAAGAGACCCAGTACTTC. As protein: CAWGLSEIQETQYF.

This chain links TRBV7-6 with TRBJ2-1, with 9 bases that match TRBD2. Trimming removed 1 base from V and 6 bases from J; junction bases left unmatched: 13. Germline values: CDR1 SGHVS, CDR2 FNYEAQ. There are 18 residues in the CDR3. CDR3 in amino acids: CASSLVVPGLAGSNEQFF. CDR3 DNA sequence: TGTGCCAGCAGCTTAGTCGTTCCGGGACTAGCTGGGTCCAATGAGCAGTTCTTC.

J is TRBJ2-2 and V is TRBV20-1; D is unclear. Germline V gene lookup returns CDR1 DFQATT and CDR2 SNEGSKA (reference sequence). Trimming took off 3 bases at V and 3 bases at J, with 14 bases between the two ends. The CDR3 runs to 15 residues. The CDR3 DNA reads TGCAGTGCTAGCGCCCGAGGCGCGGACACCGGGGAGCTGTTTTTT. The encoded protein is CSASARGADTGELFF.

The chain carries TRBV6-5 and TRBJ2-3; 9 positions match TRBD1. V was clipped by 4 bases and J by 0 bases; unmatched bases: 8. The CDR3 consists of 17 residues. Germline CDR1 reads MNHEY; CDR2 reads SVGAGI. CDR3 nucleotides: TGTGCCAGCAGTTGGTCCCGGGACAGGGCGAGCACAGATACGCAGTATTTT. Protein sequence: CASSWSRDRASTDTQYF.

V is TRBV11-2 and J is TRBJ2-3; a possible D gene is TRBD2 (6 bases). Germline V gene sequence: CDR1 SGHAT, CDR2 FQNNGV. The CDR3 length is 14 residues. V was trimmed by 2 bases and J by 8 bases, leaving 14 bases between them. The CDR3 here is CASSLIGGAGTQYF. The CDR3 DNA reads TGTGCCAGCAGCTTAATCGGCGGGGCCGGTACGCAGTATTTT. Full variable domain (missing parts from reference TRBV11-2 and TRBJ2-3): EAGVAQSPRYKIIEKRQSVAFWCNPISGHATLYWYQQILGQGPKLLIQFQNNGVVDDSQLPKDRFSAERLKGVDSTLKIQPAKLEDSAVYLCASSLIGGAGTQYFGPGTRLTVL.

V and J are TRBV6-2 or TRBV6-3 and TRBJ1-5, with D possibly TRBD1 on 5 matching bases. Between the trimmed V and J ends, which lost 0 bases and 6 bases, there was a span of 9 bases. The CDR3 loop spans 14 amino acids. The germline gives CDR1 MNHEY, CDR2 SVGEGT. The CDR3 is CASSYSTQVQPQHF. In nucleotides, the CDR3 is TGTGCCAGCAGTTACTCGACACAGGTTCAGCCCCAGCATTTT.